The 13 T cell receptor beta chains listed next were all sequenced from one sample in a study of blood T cell repertoires in COVID-19 (dated by TCRdb to the early 2020s). Libraries were made using the immunoSEQ multiplex PCR assay. Entries here come from immuneACCESS through TCRdb and include only in-frame sequences with V and J called. Some clones fail to appear in such tables; in the studies checked, an unresolved V gene covers under half of the shortfall, and the cause of the remainder is unknown. Across this sample there are roughly 290,000 clones, with roughly 90% seen only once. Clones ranked in the top ten supply 6.5% to 8% of the sample. Material for sequencing was peripheral blood. The receptors here all came from a woman aged 25-40 years with COVID-19, enrolled during active disease.

This clone was seen once. V gene TRBV28 combines with J gene TRBJ1-2; TRBD1 aligns across 7 bases. The germline CDR1 and CDR2 sequences are MDHEN and SYDVKM. The CDR3 totals 14 residues. Trimming cost V 6 bases and J 4 bases; bases outside gene matches: 8. CDR3 DNA: TGTGCCAGCAGATCCTACAGGGGATCCTATGGCTACACCTTC. It is translated as CASRSYRGSYGYTF.

This clone has a single count. The chain combines TRBV3-1 (or the pseudogene TRBV3-2) with TRBJ2-2; TRBD2 agrees at 9 bases. Per the germline V gene, CDR1 is LGHDT and CDR2 is YNNKEL (reference sequence). Germline trimming cut 1 base from V and 0 bases from J; bases unmatched to any gene: 9. This CDR3 region has 19 residues. The CDR3, as DNA: TGTGCCAGCAGCCAAGTGTTACCTAGCGGGGCCCCGAACACCGGGGAGCTGTTTTTT. Residues: CASSQVLPSGAPNTGELFF.

This chain connects TRBV4-1 to TRBJ2-3; 8 bases line up with TRBD1. The V gene's germline CDR1 is MGHRA and CDR2 YSYEKL. The trim removed 2 bases at V and 7 bases at J, leaving 11 bases unmatched. CDR3 length: 16 amino acids. The CDR3 bases are TGCGCCAGCAGCCAAACCTCGCCAGGGGGCGGCAATACGCAGTATTTT. Translating gives CASSQTSPGGGNTQYF.

The rearrangement uses TRBV5-5 and TRBJ2-7; 11 bases are shared with TRBD1. The CDR3 covers 15 residues. The V and J ends lost 0 bases and 6 bases, in that order; junction bases with no gene match: 5. Germline V gene data show CDR1 as SGHKS and CDR2 as YYEKEE (reference sequence). The CDR3 coding sequence is TGTGCCAGCAGCTTGGAAGGACAGGGGGCGGCCGAGCAGTACTTC. Translation: CASSLEGQGAAEQYF.

The rearrangement links TRBV4-1 to TRBJ1-1; 7 nucleotides match TRBD1. This CDR3 comprises 14 residues. J lost 8 bases, V lost 2 bases, and 8 bases had no gene match. In germline, CDR1 is MGHRA, CDR2 YSYEKL. CDR3 nucleotides: TGCGCCAGCAGCCAACCTATGACAGGGCGAGAAGCTTTCTTT. As protein: CASSQPMTGREAFF.

V and J are TRBV28 and TRBJ2-3; 7 bases fit TRBD2. The junction had 12 bases not matched to a gene; V was cut back by 1 base and J by 2 bases. Germline loops: CDR1 MDHEN, CDR2 SYDVKM. The CDR3 runs to 18 residues. CDR3 protein: CASSLSSGVPSHTDTQYF. The DNA for the CDR3 is TGTGCCAGCAGTTTATCTAGCGGAGTTCCCTCTCACACAGATACGCAGTATTTT.

The chain uses TRBV7-6 and TRBJ2-3; tentative D call: TRBD1 (6 bases). V lost 5 bases, J lost 5 bases, and 23 bases lay in between. The CDR3 loop spans 17 amino acids. Germline V gene data show CDR1 as SGHVS and CDR2 as FNYEAQ. CDR3 sequence reads: CASSLKPDSQFGDTQYF. The DNA of the CDR3 is TGTGCCAGCAGCCTAAAGCCGGACAGTCAGTTTGGAGATACGCAGTATTTT.

The rearrangement uses TRBV25-1 and TRBJ2-7; 7 bases fit TRBD1. CDR3 length: 12 residues. Trimming took 7 bases from V and 4 from J; bases not matched to a gene: 4. Germline-derived CDR1 and CDR2 are MGHDK and SYGVNS. The CDR3 nucleotides read TGTGCCAGCACCAGGGGGTTATACGAGCAGTACTTC. Its translation is CASTRGLYEQYF.

In its sample, this clone was seen once. The V gene is TRBV2, the J gene TRBJ1-1, with D possibly matching TRBD1 (5 bases). The germline gives CDR1 SNHLY, CDR2 FYNNEI. This CDR3 has 15 residues. The V end was cut by 0 bases, the J end by 0 bases, with 8 bases between. CDR3 sequence reads: CASSEATDLNTEAFF. The CDR3 DNA is TGTGCCAGCAGTGAAGCGACAGATTTGAACACTGAAGCTTTCTTT.

V usage is TRBV7-9 and J usage is TRBJ1-3, with TRBD1 matching 9 bases. This CDR3 is 15 amino acids long. The V gene's germline CDR1 is SEHNR and CDR2 FQNEAQ (reference sequence). J gave up 3 bases and V 7 bases, and 7 bases lay outside the gene matches. The CDR3 protein is CASTKGQGFGNTIYF. The CDR3 nucleotides are TGTGCCAGCACCAAAGGACAGGGGTTTGGAAACACCATATATTTT.

This chain connects TRBV3-1 (or the pseudogene TRBV3-2) to TRBJ2-5; 7 nucleotides line up with TRBD2. J was trimmed by 5 bases and V by 5 bases; bases with no gene match: 17. This CDR3 has 17 amino acids. Per germline, CDR1 LGHDT and CDR2 YNNKEL (reference sequence). CDR3: CASSYLGGEETGETQYF. The CDR3 bases are TGTGCCAGCAGCTACCTGGGAGGGGAGGAAACGGGGGAGACCCAGTACTTC.

The genes are TRBV24-1 and TRBJ1-2; D ambiguous. Between the trimmed V and J ends, which lost 4 bases and 7 bases, there was a span of 15 bases. Germline CDR1 reads KGHDR; CDR2 reads SFDVKD. The length of the CDR3 is 14 residues. The CDR3 DNA reads TGTGCCACCAGTGACCCCGGGAAGCCAGGTGGCTACACCTTC. Translating it yields CATSDPGKPGGYTF.

J is TRBJ1-2 and V is TRBV5-1, with TRBD1 identical over 8 bases. The V segment lost 7 bases and the J segment 6 bases; nucleotides outside the gene matches: 14. The CDR3 contains 15 residues. CDR1 and CDR2 (germline): SGHRS, YFSETQ. CDR3 protein: CASGTRGGQGNGYTF. In DNA form, the CDR3 reads TGCGCCAGCGGAACACGTGGAGGACAGGGAAATGGCTACACCTTC.